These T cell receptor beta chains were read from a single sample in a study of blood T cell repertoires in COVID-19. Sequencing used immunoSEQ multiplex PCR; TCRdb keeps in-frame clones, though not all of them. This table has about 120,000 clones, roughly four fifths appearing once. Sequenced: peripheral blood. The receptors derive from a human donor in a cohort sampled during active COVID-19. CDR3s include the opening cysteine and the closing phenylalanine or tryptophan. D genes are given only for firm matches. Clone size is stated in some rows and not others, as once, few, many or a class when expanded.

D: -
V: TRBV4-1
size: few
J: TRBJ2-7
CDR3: CASSPGTAVGEQYF
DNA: TGCGCCAGCAGCCCTGGGACTGCTGTGGGTGAGCAGTACTTC

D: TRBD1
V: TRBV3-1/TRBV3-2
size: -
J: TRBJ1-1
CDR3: CASSLDRGPLNTEAFF
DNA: TGTGCCAGCAGCCTCGACAGGGGTCCATTGAACACTGAAGCTTTCTTT

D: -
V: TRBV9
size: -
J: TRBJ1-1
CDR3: CASSVGHTNTEAFF
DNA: TGTGCCAGCAGCGTAGGTCACACGAACACTGAAGCTTTCTTT

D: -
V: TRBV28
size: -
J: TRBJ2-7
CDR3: CASSLAGSGYEQYF
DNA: TGTGCCAGCAGTTTAGCGGGGTCCGGGTACGAGCAGTACTTC

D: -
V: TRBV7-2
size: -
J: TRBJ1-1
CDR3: CASSAGAGVRGTEAFF
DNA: TGTGCCAGCAGCGCTGGGGCAGGGGTTAGGGGCACTGAAGCTTTCTTT

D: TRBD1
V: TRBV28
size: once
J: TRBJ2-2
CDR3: CASSRLSRDSGELFF
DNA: TGTGCCAGCAGTCGCCTTTCCCGGGACAGCGGGGAGCTGTTTTTT

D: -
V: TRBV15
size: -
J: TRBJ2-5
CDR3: CATSGGTLYQETQYF
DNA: TGTGCCACCAGCGGGGGGACCTTGTACCAAGAGACCCAGTACTTC

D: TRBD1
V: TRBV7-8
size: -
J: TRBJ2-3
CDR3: CASSAPGTGYTQYF
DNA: TGTGCCAGCAGCGCACCCGGGACAGGATATACGCAGTATTTT

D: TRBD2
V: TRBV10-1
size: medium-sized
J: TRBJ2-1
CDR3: CASRIQPGTSDYNEQFF
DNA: TGCGCCAGCAGAATCCAACCCGGGACTAGCGATTACAATGAGCAGTTCTTC

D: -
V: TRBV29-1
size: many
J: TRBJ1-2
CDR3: CSVDGGQVTYGYTF
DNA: TGCAGCGTTGACGGGGGGCAGGTTACCTATGGCTACACCTTC

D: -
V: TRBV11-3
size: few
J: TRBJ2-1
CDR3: CASSSNAPGSSYNEQFF
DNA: TGTGCCAGCAGCTCCAACGCGCCGGGATCCTCCTACAATGAGCAGTTCTTC

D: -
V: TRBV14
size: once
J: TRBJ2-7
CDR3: CASSQDWGLRASYEQYF
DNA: TGTGCCAGCAGCCAAGACTGGGGCCTCCGGGCATCCTACGAGCAGTACTTC

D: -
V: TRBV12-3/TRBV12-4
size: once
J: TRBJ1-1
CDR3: CASSGASFTEAFF
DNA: TGTGCCAGCAGTGGGGCAAGCTTCACTGAAGCTTTCTTT

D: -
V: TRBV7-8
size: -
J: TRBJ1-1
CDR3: CASSSEVNTEAFF
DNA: TGTGCCAGCAGCTCAGAGGTGAACACTGAAGCTTTCTTT

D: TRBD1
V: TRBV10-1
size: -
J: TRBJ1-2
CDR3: CASSESIRDRRPGDGYTF
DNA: TGCGCCAGCAGTGAGTCTATTAGGGACAGGCGCCCTGGGGATGGCTACACCTTC

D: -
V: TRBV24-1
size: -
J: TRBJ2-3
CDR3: CATSPGGSTDTQYF
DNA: TGTGCCACCAGTCCCGGGGGTAGCACAGATACGCAGTATTTT

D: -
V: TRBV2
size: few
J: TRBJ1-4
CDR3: CASRGGGTANEKLFF
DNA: TGTGCCAGCCGAGGGGGTGGTACGGCTAATGAAAAACTGTTTTTT

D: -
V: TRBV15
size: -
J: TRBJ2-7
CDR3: CATSRGWASDTYEQYF
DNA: TGTGCCACCAGCAGAGGATGGGCTAGCGATACCTACGAGCAGTACTTC

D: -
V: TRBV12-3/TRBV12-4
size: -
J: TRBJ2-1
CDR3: CASSLGAGHEQFF
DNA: TGTGCCAGCAGTTTAGGAGCAGGCCATGAGCAGTTCTTC

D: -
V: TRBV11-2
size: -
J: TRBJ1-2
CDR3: CASSLGQDGYTF
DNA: TGTGCCAGCAGCTTAGGACAGGACGGCTACACCTTC

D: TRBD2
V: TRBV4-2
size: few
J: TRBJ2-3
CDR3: CASSQERTSGIFTDTQYF
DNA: TGTGCCAGCAGCCAAGAGCGGACTAGCGGGATTTTCACAGATACGCAGTATTTT

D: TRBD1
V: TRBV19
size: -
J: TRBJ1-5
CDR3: CASTVGTGNQPQHF
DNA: TGTGCCAGTACGGTCGGGACAGGCAATCAGCCCCAGCATTTT

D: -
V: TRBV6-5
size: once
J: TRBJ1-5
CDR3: CASSYQGRDQPQHF
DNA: TGTGCCAGCAGTTATCAGGGTAGAGATCAGCCCCAGCATTTT

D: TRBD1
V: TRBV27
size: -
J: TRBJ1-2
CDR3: CASSPRTGSLSGYTF
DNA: TGTGCCAGCAGCCCCCGGACAGGGTCACTATCGGGCTACACCTTC

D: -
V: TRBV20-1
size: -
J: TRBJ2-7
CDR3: CSAPRAREQYF
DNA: TGCAGTGCACCCAGGGCTCGCGAGCAGTACTTC

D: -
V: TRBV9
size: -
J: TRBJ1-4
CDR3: CASSGDLAEKLFF
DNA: TGTGCCAGCAGCGGTGACTTGGCTGAAAAACTGTTTTTT

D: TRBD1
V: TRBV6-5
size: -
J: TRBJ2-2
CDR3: CASRGRQGLAGELFF
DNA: TGTGCCAGCAGGGGTAGACAGGGGTTGGCCGGGGAGCTGTTTTTT

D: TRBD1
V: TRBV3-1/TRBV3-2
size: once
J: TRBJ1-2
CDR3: CASSDRQGHGYTF
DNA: TGTGCCAGCAGCGATAGACAGGGACATGGCTACACCTTC

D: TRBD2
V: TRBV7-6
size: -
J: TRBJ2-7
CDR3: CASSWTSGSYEQYF
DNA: TGTGCCAGCAGCTGGACTAGCGGGAGCTACGAGCAGTACTTC

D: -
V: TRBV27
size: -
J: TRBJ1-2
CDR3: CASSSLGQGNYGYTF
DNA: TGTGCCAGCAGTTCCCTTGGGCAGGGTAACTATGGCTACACCTTC